The rows below give T cell receptor beta chains drawn from one sample of a study of vaccination effects on CD4 cells after COVID-19. No antigens are known for them. TCRdb's table, derived via immunoSEQ multiplex PCR, lists solely in-frame clones and lacks some. The table records 30,000 to 40,000 clones, 73% of them present only once. The sequencing used CD4+ T cells from PBMCs cultured with a peptide pool, collected before COVID-19 vaccination. These receptor sequences come from a human donor who had a prior SARS-CoV-2 infection. CDR3s include the opening cysteine and the closing phenylalanine or tryptophan. A D gene is named only where the DNA matches it firmly. Clone size is shown for a subset of rows, as once, few, many or a class of expanded clone.

TRBD1 . TRBJ1-4 TRBV5-1 CASSGQGVAVEKLFF TGCGCCAGCAGCGGCCAGGGGGTGGCTGTTGAAAAACTGTTTTTT
. . TRBJ1-1 TRBV20-1 CSARANTEAFF TGCAGTGCTAGAGCCAACACTGAAGCTTTCTTT
. . TRBJ1-3 TRBV10-2 CASSESRGNTIYF TGCGCCAGCAGTGAGTCTAGAGGCAACACCATATATTTT
TRBD2 . TRBJ2-4 TRBV10-3 CAISEHGTSGTVKNIQYF TGTGCCATCAGTGAACACGGGACTAGCGGGACGGTCAAAAACATTCAGTACTTC
TRBD1 . TRBJ1-2 TRBV7-9 CASIPTGDYGYTF TGTGCCAGCATCCCGACAGGGGACTATGGCTACACCTTC
TRBD1 . TRBJ2-5 TRBV2 CASSRGRDETQYF TGTGCCAGCAGTAGGGGGCGCGATGAGACCCAGTACTTC
TRBD2 few TRBJ2-7 TRBV4-2 CASSQDNWGGPYF TGTGCCAGCAGCCAAGACAACTGGGGGGGACCGTACTTC
. . TRBJ2-5 TRBV5-1 CASSIQQGISGGETQYF TGCGCCAGCAGCATACAACAGGGGATCTCAGGGGGGGAGACCCAGTACTTC
. . TRBJ1-1 TRBV19 CASSETTGTEAFF TGTGCCAGTAGTGAAACGACAGGAACTGAAGCTTTCTTT
. few TRBJ2-5 TRBV2 CASSGTVTPETQYF TGTGCCAGCAGTGGGACAGTAACACCAGAGACCCAGTACTTC
. few TRBJ1-3 TRBV10-2 CASSEGLLSLGQTDTIYF TGCGCCAGCAGTGAGGGGCTCCTTAGTTTGGGGCAGACGGACACCATATATTTT
. once TRBJ1-1 TRBV18 CASSRRTVNTEAFF TGTGCCAGCTCACGACGGACAGTGAACACTGAAGCTTTCTTT
TRBD1 . TRBJ2-7 TRBV5-1 CASSLGGTATYEQYF TGCGCCAGCAGCTTAGGTGGGACAGCAACCTACGAGCAGTACTTC
. . TRBJ2-7 TRBV23-1 CASSQSAEQYF TGCGCCAGCAGTCAATCTGCGGAGCAGTACTTC
. few TRBJ1-4 TRBV18 CASSPGREKLFF TGTGCCAGCTCACCAGGGCGTGAAAAACTGTTTTTT
TRBD1 . TRBJ2-1 TRBV6-2/TRBV6-3 CASSYDRQGNGNNEQFF TGTGCCAGCAGTTACGACCGACAGGGGAACGGCAACAATGAGCAGTTCTTC
TRBD2 . TRBJ2-7 TRBV5-1 CASSLGTSGPYEQYF TGCGCCAGCAGCTTGGGTACTAGCGGGCCCTACGAGCAGTACTTC
TRBD1 . TRBJ2-5 TRBV28 CASSSPGTVQETQYF TGTGCCAGCAGCTCGCCCGGGACAGTGCAAGAGACCCAGTACTTC
TRBD1 . TRBJ2-7 TRBV18 CASSLGQGGHEQYF TGTGCCAGCTCACTGGGACAGGGAGGCCACGAGCAGTACTTC
TRBD1 few TRBJ1-2 TRBV6-5 CASRAGGANYGYTF TGTGCCAGCAGGGCAGGGGGCGCGAACTATGGCTACACCTTC
. . TRBJ1-1 TRBV2 CASFLFPLGEAFF TGTGCCAGTTTCCTGTTCCCCCTCGGTGAAGCTTTCTTT
. . TRBJ2-5 TRBV5-4 CASSINRVTQETQYF TGTGCCAGCAGCATTAACAGGGTGACCCAAGAGACCCAGTACTTC
. . TRBJ2-2 TRBV5-1 CASSQGTGHTGELFF TGCGCCAGCAGCCAAGGGACTGGACACACCGGGGAGCTGTTTTTT